This TCR beta chain stems from a study of cytomegalovirus exposure and HLA in healthy donors. With 60 Vbeta and 13 Jbeta primers, the PCR was carried out. Data came from immunoSEQ multiplex PCR; TCRdb stores just in-frame clones and leaves some out. Among more than 95,000 clones listed, more than 75% were seen once. The germline gives CDR1 SQVTM, CDR2 ANQGSEA. Trimming stripped 0 bases from V and 1 base from J, with 6 bases between. The CDR3 runs 13 residues. V and J are TRBV29-1 and TRBJ1-1, with D unclear. The source of this sequence is a woman aged 18-29 years in good health and CMV-seropositive. What was sequenced was PBMCs. In DNA, the CDR3 is TGCAGCGTTGAAGATTGGCCGAACACTGAAGCTTTCTTT. Its translation: CSVEDWPNTEAFF.